This TCR beta chain is drawn from a study of HIV-infected patients and healthy controls. The study's findings and limits: During therapy, HIV-associated CDR3s fell significantly in frequency, while CMV-associated CDR3s did not change significantly.

About 500 ng RNA was reverse transcribed with alpha and beta constant-region primers. Alpha and beta chain libraries were made separately by chain-specific third strand synthesis with multiplexing indices. TCRdb called the 5' RACE reads again in MiXCR, with one record for every CDR3 protein. The sample gives about 17,000 distinct CDR3 sequences, about 5% of which show up once; 1.9% is in the top ten. Whole blood was used without fractionation, so all unsorted peripheral T cells were included. This clonotype has ten or more counts. Its antigen is unidentified. The CDR3 contains 11 residues. Trimming cost V 4 bases and J 7 bases, with 5 bases left between them. The germline CDR1 and CDR2 sequences are ENHRY and SYGVKD.

The sequenced sample was blood. This chain connects TRBV10-3 to TRBJ2-1; D is unresolved. This receptor was identified in an adult in good health. Here the CDR3 reads CAISGVNEQFF. DNA for the CDR3: TGTGCCATCAGTGGAGTAAATGAGCAGTTCTTC.